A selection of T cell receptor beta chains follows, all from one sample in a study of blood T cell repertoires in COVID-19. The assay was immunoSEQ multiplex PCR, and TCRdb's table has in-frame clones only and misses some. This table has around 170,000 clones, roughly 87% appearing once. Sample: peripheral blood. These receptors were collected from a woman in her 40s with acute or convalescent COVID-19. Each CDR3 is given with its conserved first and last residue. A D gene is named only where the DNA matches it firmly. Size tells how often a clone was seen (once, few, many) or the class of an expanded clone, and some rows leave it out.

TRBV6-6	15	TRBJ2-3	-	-	CATWESATVTDTQYF	TGTGCCACTTGGGAGTCTGCCACCGTCACCGATACGCAGTATTTT
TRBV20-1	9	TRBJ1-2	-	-	CSVAYGYTF	TGCAGTGTAGCCTATGGCTACACCTTC
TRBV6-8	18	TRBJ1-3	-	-	CASSYLGQPPLGGNTIYF	TGTGCCAGCAGTTACCTAGGACAACCCCCGTTGGGGGGAAACACCATATATTTT
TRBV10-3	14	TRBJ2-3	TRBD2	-	CAIQTSGEADTQYF	TGTGCCATACAGACTAGCGGGGAGGCAGATACGCAGTATTTT
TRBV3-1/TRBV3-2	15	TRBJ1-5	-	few	CASSQGGWGNQPQHF	TGTGCCAGCAGCCAAGGCGGATGGGGCAATCAGCCCCAGCATTTT
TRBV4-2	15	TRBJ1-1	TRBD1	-	CASSQDRGWNTEAFF	TGTGCCAGCAGTCAGGACAGGGGGTGGAACACTGAAGCTTTCTTT
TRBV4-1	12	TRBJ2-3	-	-	CASSQAVNTQYF	TGCGCCAGCAGCCAAGCAGTCAATACGCAGTATTTT
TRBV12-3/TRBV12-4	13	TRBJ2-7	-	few	CASSLASGHEQYF	TGTGCCAGCAGTTTAGCCTCAGGTCACGAGCAGTACTTC
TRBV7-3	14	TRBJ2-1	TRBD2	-	CASSQGTSGGEQFF	TGTGCCAGCAGCCAGGGGACTAGCGGGGGTGAGCAGTTCTTC
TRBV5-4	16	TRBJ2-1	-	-	CASSPPRQGSYNEQFF	TGTGCCAGCAGTCCCCCCCGGCAGGGGAGTTACAATGAGCAGTTCTTC
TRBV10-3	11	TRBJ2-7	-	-	CAISEGGEQYF	TGTGCCATCAGTGAGGGCGGGGAGCAGTACTTC
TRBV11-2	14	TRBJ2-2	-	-	CASSLDHFTGELFF	TGTGCCAGCAGCTTAGATCACTTCACCGGGGAGCTGTTTTTT
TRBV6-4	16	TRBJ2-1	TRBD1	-	CASSDTGTGDTNEQFF	TGTGCCAGCAGTGACACGGGGACAGGGGATACCAATGAGCAGTTCTTC
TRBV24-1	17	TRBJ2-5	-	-	CATSDPSTSLGLETQYF	TGTGCCACCAGTGATCCCTCGACTAGTTTGGGGCTGGAGACCCAGTACTTC
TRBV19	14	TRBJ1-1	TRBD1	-	CASSVGQGITEAFF	TGTGCCAGTTCCGTCGGACAGGGAATCACTGAAGCTTTCTTT
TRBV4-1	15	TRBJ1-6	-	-	CASSQESMTVSPLHF	TGCGCCAGCAGCCAAGAGTCCATGACTGTTTCACCCCTCCACTTT
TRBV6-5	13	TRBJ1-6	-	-	CASTGWENSPLHF	TGTGCCAGCACTGGGTGGGAGAATTCACCCCTCCACTTT
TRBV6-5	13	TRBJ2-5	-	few	CASRIPPGETQYF	TGTGCCAGCAGAATCCCCCCGGGGGAGACCCAGTACTTC
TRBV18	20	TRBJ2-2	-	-	CASSPKIRAGLQFNTGELFF	TGTGCCAGCTCACCAAAAATTCGGGCAGGGCTACAATTCAACACCGGGGAGCTGTTTTTT
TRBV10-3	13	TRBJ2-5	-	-	CAIRGAEGETQYF	TGTGCCATCAGGGGGGCCGAGGGGGAGACCCAGTACTTC
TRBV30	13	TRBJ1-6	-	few	CAFSDGGDSPLHF	TGTGCCTTCTCAGATGGGGGGGATTCACCCCTCCACTTT
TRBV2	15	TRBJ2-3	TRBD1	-	CASSVDRGGTDTQYF	TGTGCCAGCAGCGTGGACAGGGGAGGCACAGATACGCAGTATTTT
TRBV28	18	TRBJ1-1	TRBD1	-	CASSLDPSTGGMNTEAFF	TGTGCCAGCAGTTTAGACCCCTCGACAGGGGGCATGAACACTGAAGCTTTCTTT
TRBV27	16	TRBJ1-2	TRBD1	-	CASSFDLGQGAGGYTF	TGTGCCAGCAGTTTTGACCTGGGACAGGGGGCGGGGGGCTACACCTTC
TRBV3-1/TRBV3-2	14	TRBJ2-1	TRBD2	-	CASSHSAGGDEQFF	TGTGCCAGCAGCCACTCGGCGGGGGGAGATGAGCAGTTCTTC
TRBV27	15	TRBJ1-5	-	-	CASSRQGNNNQPQHF	TGTGCCAGCAGCCGGCAGGGGAATAACAATCAGCCCCAGCATTTT
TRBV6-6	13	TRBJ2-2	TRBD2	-	CACQLAGAGELFF	TGTGCCTGCCAACTAGCGGGGGCCGGGGAGCTGTTTTTT
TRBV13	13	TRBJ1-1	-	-	CASSKERVTEAFF	TGTGCCAGCAGCAAAGAACGGGTCACTGAAGCTTTCTTT
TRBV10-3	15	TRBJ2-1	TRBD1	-	CAIRRGTGAPNEQFF	TGTGCCATCAGGAGGGGGACAGGGGCACCCAATGAGCAGTTCTTC
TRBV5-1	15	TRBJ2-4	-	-	CASSLGSLAKNIQYF	TGCGCCAGCAGCTTGGGCAGTCTAGCCAAAAACATTCAGTACTTC
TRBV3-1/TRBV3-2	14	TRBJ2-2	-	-	CASSRTGGTGELFF	TGTGCCAGCAGCAGAACCGGGGGAACCGGGGAGCTGTTTTTT
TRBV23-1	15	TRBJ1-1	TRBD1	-	CASSHPRDSKPEAFF	TGCGCCAGCAGTCACCCACGGGACAGTAAGCCCGAAGCTTTCTTT
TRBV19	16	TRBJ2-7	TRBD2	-	CASSRTPTGGFVGQYF	TGTGCCAGTAGTAGGACCCCCACGGGGGGTTTTGTCGGGCAGTACTTC
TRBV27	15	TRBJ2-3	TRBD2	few	CASSDRAGSTDTQYF	TGTGCCAGCTCCGATAGAGCGGGAAGTACAGATACGCAGTATTTT
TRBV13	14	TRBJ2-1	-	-	CASRQQGSGYEQFF	TGTGCCAGCAGACAACAGGGGAGCGGGTATGAGCAGTTCTTC
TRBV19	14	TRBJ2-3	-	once	CASSQRNLGDTQYF	TGTGCCAGTAGCCAACGGAACCTCGGGGATACGCAGTATTTT
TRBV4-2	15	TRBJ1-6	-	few	CASSQDRDSYSPLHF	TGTGCCAGCAGCCAAGATCGAGACAGCTATTCACCCCTCCACTTT
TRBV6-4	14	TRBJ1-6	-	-	CASSDSWTGSPLHF	TGTGCCAGCAGTGACTCGTGGACGGGGTCACCCCTCCACTTT
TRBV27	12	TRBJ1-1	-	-	CASGLFNTEAFF	TGTGCCAGCGGCCTGTTTAACACTGAAGCTTTCTTT
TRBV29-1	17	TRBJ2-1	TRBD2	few	CSVRNGVAGGVGNEQFF	TGCAGCGTTAGAAACGGGGTAGCGGGAGGTGTAGGAAATGAGCAGTTCTTC
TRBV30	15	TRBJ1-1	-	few	CAWSVQRDPGTEAFF	TGTGCCTGGAGTGTACAGCGGGACCCGGGCACTGAAGCTTTCTTT
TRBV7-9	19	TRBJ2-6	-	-	CASSLASGTAHLLTNVLTF	TGTGCCAGCAGCTTAGCTTCAGGTACCGCGCATTTATTGACCAACGTCCTGACTTTC
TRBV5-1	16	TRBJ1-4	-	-	CASSPAGAATNEKLFF	TGCGCCAGCAGCCCAGCAGGGGCAGCAACTAATGAAAAACTGTTTTTT
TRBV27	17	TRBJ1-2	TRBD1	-	CASSPIPGGRINYGYTF	TGTGCCAGCAGTCCAATTCCAGGGGGCCGTATTAACTATGGCTACACCTTC
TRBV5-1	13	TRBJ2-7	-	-	CASRVDIGYEQYF	TGCGCCAGCAGAGTGGACATAGGCTACGAGCAGTACTTC
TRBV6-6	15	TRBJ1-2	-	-	CASSYLDPGKGGYTF	TGTGCCAGCAGTTATCTGGATCCAGGCAAAGGTGGCTACACCTTC
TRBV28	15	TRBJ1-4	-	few	CASRPDSNRNEKLFF	TGTGCCAGCAGGCCTGACAGTAACCGTAATGAAAAACTGTTTTTT
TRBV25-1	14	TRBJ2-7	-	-	CASMDSNRLYEQYF	TGTGCCAGTATGGACAGTAATCGTCTCTACGAGCAGTACTTC
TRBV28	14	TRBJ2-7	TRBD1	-	CASSSGTVLDEQYF	TGTGCCAGCAGTTCCGGGACAGTTCTGGACGAGCAGTACTTC